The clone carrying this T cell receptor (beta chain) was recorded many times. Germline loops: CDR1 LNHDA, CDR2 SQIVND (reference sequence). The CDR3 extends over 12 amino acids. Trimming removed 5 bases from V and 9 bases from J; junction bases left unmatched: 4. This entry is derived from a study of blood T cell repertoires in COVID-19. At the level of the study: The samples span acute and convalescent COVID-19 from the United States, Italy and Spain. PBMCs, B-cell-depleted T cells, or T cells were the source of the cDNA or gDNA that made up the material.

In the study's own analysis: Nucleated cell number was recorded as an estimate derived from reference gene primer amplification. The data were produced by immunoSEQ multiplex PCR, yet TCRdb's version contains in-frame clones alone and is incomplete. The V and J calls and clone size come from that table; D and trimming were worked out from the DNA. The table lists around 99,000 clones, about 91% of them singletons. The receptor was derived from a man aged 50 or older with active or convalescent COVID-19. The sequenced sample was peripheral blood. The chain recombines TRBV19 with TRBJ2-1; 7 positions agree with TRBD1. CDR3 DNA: TGTGCCAGTAGTCAACAGGGGCCTGAGCAGTTCTTC. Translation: CASSQQGPEQFF. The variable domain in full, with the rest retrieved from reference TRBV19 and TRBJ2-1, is DGGITQSPKYLFRKEGQNVTLSCEQNLNHDAMYWYRQDPGQGLRLIYYSQIVNDFQKGDIAEGYSVSREKKESFPLTVTSAQKNPTAFYLCASSQQGPEQFFGPGTRLTVL.